The 12 T cell receptor beta chains listed next were all sequenced from one sample in a study of Ad26.COV2.S vaccination and SARS-CoV-2 variants. The table came from immunoSEQ multiplex PCR; TCRdb's copy has only in-frame clones and leaves some out. The sample contains hundreds of thousands of clones, 89% of which appear only once. Stated treatment: 15 to 20 received Ad26.COV2.S at low or high dose, single or two shots; about 5 received placebo; per-sample allocation not given. Day 63 following the first vaccine or placebo injection was when the samples were taken. This specimen consisted of peripheral blood, obtained in a trial of Ad26.COV2.S vaccine versus placebo. These receptors were taken from a person between 18 and 65 years old who received the Ad26.COV2.S COVID-19 vaccine or a placebo.

V is TRBV5-1 and J is TRBJ1-1; D unresolved. The germline gives CDR1 SGHRS, CDR2 YFSETQ. The CDR3 is 15 residues long. V lost 3 bases and J 1 base, leaving 13 bases between the germline ends. The CDR3 sequence is CASSWSGRGNTEAFF. The DNA of the CDR3 is TGCGCCAGCAGCTGGAGTGGGCGAGGGAACACTGAAGCTTTCTTT.

The rearrangement links TRBV7-3 to TRBJ2-1; 7 bases agree with TRBD1. CDR1 and CDR2 (germline): SGHTA, FQGTGA. CDR3 size: 18 residues. The junction had 14 bases not matched to a gene; V was cut back by 5 bases and J by 1 base. The DNA of the CDR3 is TGTGCCAGCAGCCCGTTACAACGGGACAGAGTTTCCTACAATGAGCAGTTCTTC. It codes for CASSPLQRDRVSYNEQFF.

The V and J genes are TRBV25-1 and TRBJ2-5; 11 bases line up with TRBD2. CDR3 length: 16 residues. The germline V gene has CDR1 MGHDK and CDR2 SYGVNS. Trimming at V came to 1 base and at J to 3 bases, leaving 4 bases not matched to a gene. This CDR3 reads CASSEWVSGGEETQYF. CDR3 sequence (DNA): TGTGCCAGCAGTGAATGGGTTAGCGGGGGGGAAGAGACCCAGTACTTC.

This clone was seen just once. J is TRBJ1-1 and V is TRBV4-2; TRBD1 matches at 8 bases. V gave up 1 base and J gave up 2 bases; unmatched junction bases: 9. From germline, CDR1 is LGHNA and CDR2 YNFKEQ. The CDR3 totals 17 residues. The CDR3 here is CASSQVGADRVNTEAFF. In nucleotides, the CDR3 is TGTGCCAGCAGCCAAGTTGGTGCGGACAGGGTAAACACTGAAGCTTTCTTT.

The J gene is TRBJ2-2, the V gene TRBV5-4; possible D gene TRBD1, 5 bases. The CDR3 has 15 residues. CDR1 is SGHNT and CDR2 is YYREEE in the germline V gene (reference sequence). Trimming shortened V by 2 bases and J by 7 bases, and 15 bases separated the two germline ends. The CDR3 bases are TGTGCCAGCAGCTTCGAAAAAGGGGCAGGCGGGGAGCTGTTTTTT. Protein sequence: CASSFEKGAGGELFF.

The chain combines TRBV7-8 with TRBJ2-5; D is unclear. CDR3 length equals 14 residues. The germline V and J ends were trimmed by 5 bases and 7 bases, with 17 bases remaining between them. Germline CDR1 and CDR2: SGHVS and FQNEAQ. CDR3 in DNA: TGTGCCAGCAGCCAAGTAACAATAGATGGGACCCAGTACTTC. It is translated as CASSQVTIDGTQYF.

V and J are TRBV29-1 and TRBJ2-3, with D perhaps assigned TRBD1 or TRBD2 (5 bases each). CDR3 size: 16 residues. Trimming cost V 1 base and J 0 bases, with 14 bases left between them. Germline values: CDR1 SQVTM, CDR2 ANQGSEA. The CDR3 coding sequence is TGCAGCGTTGAAGGGGACGCCACCGCTAGCACAGATACGCAGTATTTT. Residues: CSVEGDATASTDTQYF.

J is TRBJ2-3 and V is TRBV9; a weak D match, TRBD1 (5 bases). This CDR3 has 11 residues. V shed 3 bases and J shed 6 bases, with 5 bases lying between them. Germline lookup yields CDR1 SGDLS and CDR2 YYNGEE. Here the CDR3 DNA reads TGTGCCAGCAGCGAGGGGGATACGCAGTATTTT. Encoded protein: CASSEGDTQYF.

The chain employs TRBV4-3 and TRBJ2-5; D not resolved. V dropped 0 bases and J dropped 5 bases, with 16 bases sitting between them. Germline-derived CDR1 and CDR2 are LGHNA and YSLEER. This CDR3 contains 16 residues. In DNA, the CDR3 is TGCGCCAGCAGCCAAGATCTGGTGCATACCGGGGAGACCCAGTACTTC. It translates to CASSQDLVHTGETQYF.

This clone has a handful of counts. CDR3 loop: CASMAPGRVAGELFF. CDR3 nucleotides: TGTGCCAGTATGGCCCCAGGCAGGGTGGCCGGGGAGCTGTTTTTT. The chain joins TRBV19 to TRBJ2-2; D is possibly TRBD1 (5 bases). Germline-derived CDR1 and CDR2 are LNHDA and SQIVND (reference sequence). Between the trimmed V and J ends, which lost 7 bases and 6 bases, there was a span of 18 bases. CDR3 size: 15 residues.

This sequence joins TRBV11-2 and TRBJ2-6; D not certain. The CDR3 is made up of 16 amino acids. Trimming pared 1 base from V and 0 bases from J, leaving 7 bases between. Per the germline V gene, CDR1 is SGHAT and CDR2 is FQNNGV. The CDR3 reads CASSLGAVSGANVLTF. The DNA for the CDR3 is TGTGCCAGCAGCTTAGGGGCCGTCTCTGGGGCCAACGTCCTGACTTTC.

The J gene is TRBJ1-3, the V gene TRBV27, with 8 bases identical to TRBD1. J was trimmed by 4 bases and V by 5 bases; bases with no gene match: 4. The CDR3 has 14 residues. Germline CDR1 MNHEY, CDR2 SMNVEV (reference sequence). The CDR3 nucleotides read TGTGCCAGCAGTCTACAGGGGGGGGGAAACACCATATATTTT. It is translated as CASSLQGGGNTIYF.